The 16 T cell receptor beta chains in this list originate from one sample, sequenced in a study of vaccination effects on CD4 cells after COVID-19. Libraries were prepared by immunoSEQ multiplex PCR; TCRdb keeps only in-frame clonotypes and omits some of them. The table records about 66,000 clones, 55% to 75% of them present only once. What these receptors recognize is not known. A 10-day culture period preceded the isolation of CD4+ T cells. This sample comprised CD4+ T cells from PBMCs cultured without peptide, obtained before COVID-19 vaccination. The receptors stem from a human donor who had a prior SARS-CoV-2 infection.

The chain employs TRBV5-6 and TRBJ1-6; D not certain. CDR1 and CDR2 from the germline V gene are SGHDT and YYEEEE. Between the trimmed V and J ends, which lost 0 bases and 5 bases, there was a span of 9 bases. The CDR3 runs to 15 residues. In nucleotides, the CDR3 is TGTGCCAGCAGCTTGGGCCCCGGAAATAATTCACCCCTCCACTTT. It yields the protein CASSLGPGNNSPLHF.

The J gene is TRBJ2-2, the V gene TRBV19; a possible D gene is TRBD2 (5 bases). Deletions cut 9 bases from V and 1 base from J, with 12 bases between. Per germline, CDR1 LNHDA and CDR2 SQIVND (reference sequence). The CDR3 contains 14 residues. The CDR3 protein is CASRSAVNTGELFF. The CDR3 bases are TGTGCCAGCCGATCAGCGGTGAACACCGGGGAGCTGTTTTTT.

The rearrangement joins TRBV20-1 to TRBJ2-3; D not resolved. Trimming stripped 5 bases from V and 4 bases from J, with 7 bases between. The CDR3 consists of 11 residues. CDR1 is DFQATT, CDR2 SNEGSKA, per germline (reference sequence). This CDR3 is CSASSPDTQYF. The CDR3 DNA follows: TGCAGTGCTTCGAGCCCAGATACGCAGTATTTT.

The CDR3: CASSSRGTDTQYF. The CDR3 region has the DNA TGTGCCAGCAGCTCGCGCGGCACAGATACGCAGTATTTT. The gene calls are TRBV6-5 and TRBJ2-3; D unclear. CDR3 length equals 13 residues. CDR1 and CDR2 from the germline V gene are MNHEY and SVGAGI. The ends were cut back, 6 bases at V and 1 base at J, with 8 bases in the middle.

The chain uses TRBV9 and TRBJ1-3, with D tentatively TRBD1 (5 bases). With 1 base removed from V and 0 bases from J, the gap between germline ends came to 8 bases. The germline CDR1 and CDR2 sequences are SGDLS and YYNGEE. The CDR3 totals 15 residues. CDR3 in DNA: TGTGCCAGCAGCGTACAAGGGACCTCTGGAAACACCATATATTTT. It is translated as CASSVQGTSGNTIYF.

The chain has TRBV5-1 and TRBJ2-1; 10 bases fit TRBD2. Germline loops: CDR1 SGHRS, CDR2 YFSETQ. Trimming at V came to 4 bases and at J to 4 bases, leaving 8 bases not matched to a gene. This CDR3 contains 16 residues. The CDR3 nucleotides read TGCGCCAGCAGCGGGAAAACTAGCGGGGCTTACAATGAGCAGTTCTTC. This encodes CASSGKTSGAYNEQFF.

The genes are TRBV9 and TRBJ2-5; TRBD2 aligns across 13 bases. The CDR3 spans 16 residues. Trimming at V came to 0 bases and at J to 1 base, leaving 0 bases not matched to a gene. CDR1 and CDR2 (germline): SGDLS, YYNGEE. The CDR3 DNA sequence: TGTGCCAGCAGCGTAGGACTAGCGGGGGGCCAAGAGACCCAGTACTTC. Its translation is CASSVGLAGGQETQYF.

This chain links TRBV10-3 with TRBJ2-3, with 7 nucleotides matching TRBD2. Germline assignment: CDR1 ENHRY and CDR2 SYGVKD. CDR3 length: 16 amino acids. Losses at the gene ends were 0 bases for V and 1 base for J; bases not matched to a gene: 4. DNA for the CDR3: TGTGCCATCAGTGAGTCGATGGGGGGGGGCACAGATACGCAGTATTTT. This encodes CAISESMGGGTDTQYF.

The rearrangement joins TRBV28 to TRBJ2-1; 8 bases are a match to TRBD2. Per germline, CDR1 MDHEN and CDR2 SYDVKM. This CDR3 is 14 amino acids long. The trim removed 2 bases at V and 4 bases at J, leaving 1 base unmatched. CDR3 bases: TGTGCCAGCAGTTTAGCGGGAGGTTACAATGAGCAGTTCTTC. Encoded protein: CASSLAGGYNEQFF.

V and J are TRBV9 and TRBJ2-2; D may correspond to TRBD1 or TRBD2 (5 bases each). The CDR3 spans 18 residues. Germline CDR1 and CDR2: SGDLS and YYNGEE. Trimming pared 0 bases from V and 6 bases from J, leaving 21 bases between. The CDR3 sequence: CASSVEVQPRGVAGELFF. CDR3 sequence (DNA): TGTGCCAGCAGCGTAGAGGTGCAACCCCGAGGGGTTGCCGGGGAGCTGTTTTTT.

The J gene is TRBJ1-2, the V gene TRBV27, with a possible D match to TRBD1 (5 bases). The ends were cut back, 5 bases at V and 4 bases at J, with 17 bases in the middle. The CDR3 is made up of 15 amino acids. The germline V gene has CDR1 MNHEY and CDR2 SMNVEV (reference sequence). DNA for the CDR3: TGTGCCAGCAGTCTGGGGTCCCCAGGGTTCTATGGCTACACCTTC. Its translation is CASSLGSPGFYGYTF.

The V and J genes are TRBV7-2 and TRBJ2-1; D could derive from TRBD1 or TRBD2 (6 bases each). The CDR3 length is 15 residues. Germline CDR1 SGHTA, CDR2 FQGNSA. V shed 7 bases and J shed 4 bases, with 17 bases lying between them. As DNA, the CDR3 is TGTGCCAGCATGCCGGGGGCGGGGAGATACAATGAGCAGTTCTTC. As protein: CASMPGAGRYNEQFF.

This clone was observed a handful of times. The V call is TRBV18, the J call TRBJ2-7; D is possibly TRBD1 (6 bases). The CDR3 has 14 amino acids. Germline loops: CDR1 KGHSH, CDR2 LQKENI. V gave up 2 bases and J gave up 0 bases, with 8 bases separating them. This chain's CDR3 is CASSPDRSSYEQYF. The DNA of the CDR3 is TGTGCCAGCTCACCAGACAGGTCCTCCTACGAGCAGTACTTC.

This chain links TRBV29-1 with TRBJ2-3; 9 bases are a match to TRBD1. The CDR3 extends over 13 amino acids. Germline assignment: CDR1 SQVTM and CDR2 ANQGSEA. The DNA for the CDR3 is TGCAGTATGGGACAGGGTGGCACAGATACGCAGTATTTT. This gives the protein CSMGQGGTDTQYF.

This clone was seen more than once but under ten times. J is TRBJ1-1 and V is TRBV2, with D perhaps matching TRBD1 (5 bases). Trimming removed 3 bases at V and 4 bases at J, with 9 bases between. This CDR3 spans 13 amino acids. Germline V gene data show CDR1 as SNHLY and CDR2 as FYNNEI. The CDR3 DNA is TGTGCCAGCAGTGATTTGAGGGGCACTGAAGCTTTCTTT. Translated, it gives CASSDLRGTEAFF.

The chain employs TRBV7-2 and TRBJ2-1, with 7 bases identical to TRBD2. CDR3 length equals 14 residues. V shed 5 bases and J 5 bases; nucleotides not matched to a gene: 6. CDR1 is SGHTA, CDR2 FQGNSA, per germline. This CDR3 reads CASSRHGGDNEQFF. In DNA form, the CDR3 reads TGTGCCAGCAGCCGCCATGGGGGGGACAATGAGCAGTTCTTC.